A selection of T cell receptor beta chains follows, all from one sample in a study of T cell responses to AZD1222 COVID-19 vaccine. Only in-frame clones appear in the TCRdb table, and some are missing; sequencing was by immunoSEQ multiplex PCR. Altogether some 170,000 clones are present, about 90% being singletons, with the ten largest covering more than 3.5%. Sample: peripheral blood, taken 28 days after the second dose of the MenACWY control vaccine. These receptors came from an adult who received the MenACWY meningococcal vaccine as a control. Both conserved end residues are part of each CDR3. Clone size is stated in some rows and not others, as once, few, many or a class when expanded.

clone size	V gene	CDR3 protein
NA	TRBV15	CATSRGTRGNTEAFF
NA	TRBV7-8	CASSLDPGTLANYGYTF
NA	TRBV5-1	CASSPLLAGEGTDTQYF
NA	TRBV4-3	CASSQLDRMNTEAFF
NA	TRBV9	CASSVGRGSGNTIYF
once	TRBV4-3	CASSQDGQGGGIGYTF
few	TRBV28	CASSLLGHEQYF
NA	TRBV9	CASSGMTGDGQPQHF
once	TRBV5-1	CASSLVGRSDEKLFF
NA	TRBV7-9	CARAGQADTGELFF
NA	TRBV27	CASSLRGVYEQYF
NA	TRBV18	CASSLTALGRGAFF
NA	TRBV25-1	CASSVGETQYF
NA	TRBV6-5	CASSKGTYYGYTF
NA	TRBV5-1	CASSLWTGPNEKLFF